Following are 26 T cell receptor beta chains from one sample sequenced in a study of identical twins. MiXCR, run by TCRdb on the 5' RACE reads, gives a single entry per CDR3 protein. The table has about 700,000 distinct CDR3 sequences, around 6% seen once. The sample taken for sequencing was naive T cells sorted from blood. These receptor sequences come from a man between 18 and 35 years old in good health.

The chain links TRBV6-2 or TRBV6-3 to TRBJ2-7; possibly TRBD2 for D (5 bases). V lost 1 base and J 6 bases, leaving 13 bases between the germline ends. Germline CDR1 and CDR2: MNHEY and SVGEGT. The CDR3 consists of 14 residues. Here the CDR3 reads CASSYLDSLGEQYV. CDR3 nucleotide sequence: TGTGCCAGCAGTTACTTGGACTCCCTCGGCGAGCAGTACGTC.

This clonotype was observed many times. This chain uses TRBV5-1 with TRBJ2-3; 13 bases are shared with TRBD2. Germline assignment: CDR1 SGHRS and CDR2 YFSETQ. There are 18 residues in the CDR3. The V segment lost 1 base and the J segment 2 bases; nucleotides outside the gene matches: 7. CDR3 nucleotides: TGCGCCAGCAGCTTGTTAACTAGCGGGAGGGCCTCCACAGATACGCAGTATTTT. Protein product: CASSLLTSGRASTDTQYF.

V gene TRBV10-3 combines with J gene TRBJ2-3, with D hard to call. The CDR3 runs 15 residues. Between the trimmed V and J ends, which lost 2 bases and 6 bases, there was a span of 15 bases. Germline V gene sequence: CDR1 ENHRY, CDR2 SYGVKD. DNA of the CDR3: TGTGCCATCAGTGAGAAGGTATTGTCATCGGATACGCAGTATTTT. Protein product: CAISEKVLSSDTQYF.

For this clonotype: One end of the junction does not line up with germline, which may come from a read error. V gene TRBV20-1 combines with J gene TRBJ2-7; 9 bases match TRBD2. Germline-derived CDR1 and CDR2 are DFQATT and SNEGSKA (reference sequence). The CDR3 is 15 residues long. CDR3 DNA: TGCAGTGGTAGAGAGGGCGGGGGGGCGACCTACGAGCAGTACTTC. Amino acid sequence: CSGREGGGATYEQYF.

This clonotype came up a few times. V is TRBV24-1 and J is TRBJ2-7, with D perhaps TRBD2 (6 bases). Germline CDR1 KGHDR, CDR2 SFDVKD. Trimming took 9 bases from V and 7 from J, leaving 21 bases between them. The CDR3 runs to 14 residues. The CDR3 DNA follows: TGTGCCACCGGCGCGTTGGGGGGTTCCGGGGAGCAGTACTTC. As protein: CATGALGGSGEQYF.

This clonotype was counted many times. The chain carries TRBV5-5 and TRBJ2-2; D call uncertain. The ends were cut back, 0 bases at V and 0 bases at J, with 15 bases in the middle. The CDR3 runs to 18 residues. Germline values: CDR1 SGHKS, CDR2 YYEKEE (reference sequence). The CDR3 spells CASSLAPSRVANTGELFF. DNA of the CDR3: TGTGCCAGCAGCTTGGCCCCAAGTCGAGTCGCGAACACCGGGGAGCTGTTTTTT.

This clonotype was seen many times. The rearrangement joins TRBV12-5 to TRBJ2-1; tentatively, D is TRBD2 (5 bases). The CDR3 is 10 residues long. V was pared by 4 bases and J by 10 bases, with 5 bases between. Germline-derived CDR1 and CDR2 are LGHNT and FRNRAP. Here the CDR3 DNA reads TGTGCTAGTGGTTCGGGGGAGCAGTTCTTC. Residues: CASGSGEQFF. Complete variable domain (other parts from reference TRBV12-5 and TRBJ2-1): DARVTQTPRHKVTEMGQEVTMRCQPILGHNTVFWYRQTMMQGLELLAYFRNRAPLDDSGMPKDRFSAEMPDATLATLKIQPSEPRDSAVYFCASGSGEQFFGPGTRLTVL.

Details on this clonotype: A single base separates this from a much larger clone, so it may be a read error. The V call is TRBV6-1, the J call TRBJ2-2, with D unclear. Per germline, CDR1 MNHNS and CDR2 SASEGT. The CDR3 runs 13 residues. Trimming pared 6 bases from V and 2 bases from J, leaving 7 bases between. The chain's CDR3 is CASRRVNTGELFF. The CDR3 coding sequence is TGTGCCAGCAGGAGAGTTAACACCGGGGAGCTGTTTTTT.

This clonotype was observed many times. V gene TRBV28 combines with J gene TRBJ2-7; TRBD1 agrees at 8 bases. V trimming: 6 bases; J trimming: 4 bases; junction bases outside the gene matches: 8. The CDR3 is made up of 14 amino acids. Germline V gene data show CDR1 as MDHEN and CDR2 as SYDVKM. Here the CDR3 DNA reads TGTGCCAGCAGACCTACCGGGACAGGTTACGAGCAGTACTTC. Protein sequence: CASRPTGTGYEQYF. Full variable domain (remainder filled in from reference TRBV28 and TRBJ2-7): DVKVTQSSRYLVKRTGEKVFLECVQDMDHENMFWYRQDPGLGLRLIYFSYDVKMKEKGDIPEGYSVSREKKERFSLILESASTNQTSMYLCASRPTGTGYEQYFGPGTRLTVT.

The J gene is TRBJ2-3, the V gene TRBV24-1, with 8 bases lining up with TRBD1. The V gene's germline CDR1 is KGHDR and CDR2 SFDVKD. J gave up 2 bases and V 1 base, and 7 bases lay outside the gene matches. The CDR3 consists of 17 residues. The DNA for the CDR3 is TGTGCCACCAGTGATTTTGGGACAGGTTTATCCACAGATACGCAGTATTTT. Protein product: CATSDFGTGLSTDTQYF.

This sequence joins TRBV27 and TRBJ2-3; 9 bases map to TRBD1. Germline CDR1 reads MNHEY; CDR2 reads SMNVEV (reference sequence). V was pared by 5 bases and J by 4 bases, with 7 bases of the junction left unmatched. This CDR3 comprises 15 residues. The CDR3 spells CASSPRDRVADTQYF. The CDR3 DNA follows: TGTGCCAGCAGTCCCCGGGACAGGGTAGCAGATACGCAGTATTTT.

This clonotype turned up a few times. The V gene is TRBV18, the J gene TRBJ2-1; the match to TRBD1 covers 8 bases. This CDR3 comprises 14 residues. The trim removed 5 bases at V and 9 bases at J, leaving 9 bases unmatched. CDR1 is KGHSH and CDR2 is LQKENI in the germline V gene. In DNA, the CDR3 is TGTGCCAGCTCAGTGGGACAGGTTAAGGCTGAGCAGTTCTTC. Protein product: CASSVGQVKAEQFF. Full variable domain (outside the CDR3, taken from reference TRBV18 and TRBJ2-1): NAGVMQNPRHLVRRRGQEARLRCSPMKGHSHVYWYRQLPEEGLKFMVYLQKENIIDESGMPKERFSAEFPKEGPSILRIQQVVRGDSAAYFCASSVGQVKAEQFFGPGTRLTVL.

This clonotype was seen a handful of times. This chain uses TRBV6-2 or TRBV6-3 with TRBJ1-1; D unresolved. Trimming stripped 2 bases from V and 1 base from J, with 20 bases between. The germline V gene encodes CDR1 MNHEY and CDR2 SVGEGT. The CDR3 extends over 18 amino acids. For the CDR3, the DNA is TGTGCCAGCAGTTACCCTCCCCTCGGACGGAGAACGAACACTGAAGCTTTCTTT. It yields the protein CASSYPPLGRRTNTEAFF.

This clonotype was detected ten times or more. CDR3 sequence reads: CASSDRGASDRGQPYTDTQYF. The CDR3 nucleotides read TGTGCCAGCAGTGATAGGGGGGCCTCGGACAGGGGGCAGCCGTACACAGATACGCAGTATTTT. J is TRBJ2-3 and V is TRBV2; 11 positions match TRBD1. Per germline, CDR1 SNHLY and CDR2 FYNNEI. Trimming took 3 bases from V and 2 from J; bases not matched to a gene: 19. This CDR3 is 21 amino acids long. The full variable domain, with the rest looked up from reference TRBV2 and TRBJ2-3, is EPEVTQTPSHQVTQMGQEVILRCVPISNHLYFYWYRQILGQKVEFLVSFYNNEISEKSEIFDDQFSVERPDGSNFTLKIRSTKLEDSAMYFCASSDRGASDRGQPYTDTQYFGPGTRLTVL.

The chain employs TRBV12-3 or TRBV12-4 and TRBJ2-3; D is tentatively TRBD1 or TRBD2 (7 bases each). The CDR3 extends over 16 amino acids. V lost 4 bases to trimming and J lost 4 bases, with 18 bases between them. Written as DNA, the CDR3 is TGTGCCAGCAGTTCCGGAGGGGGCGGGAGCCCAGATACGCAGTATTTT. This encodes CASSSGGGGSPDTQYF.

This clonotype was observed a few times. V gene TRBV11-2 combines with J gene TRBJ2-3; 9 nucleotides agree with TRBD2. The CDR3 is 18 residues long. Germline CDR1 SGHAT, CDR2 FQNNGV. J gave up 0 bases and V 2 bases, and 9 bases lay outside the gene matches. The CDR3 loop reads CASSLPHWREGSTDTQYF. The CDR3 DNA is TGTGCCAGCAGCTTACCCCACTGGCGGGAGGGTAGCACAGATACGCAGTATTTT.

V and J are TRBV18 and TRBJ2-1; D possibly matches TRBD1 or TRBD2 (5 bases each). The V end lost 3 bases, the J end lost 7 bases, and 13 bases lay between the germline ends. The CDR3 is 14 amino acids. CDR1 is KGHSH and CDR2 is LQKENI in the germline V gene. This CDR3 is CASSPPGTVNEQFF. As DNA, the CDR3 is TGTGCCAGCTCACCGCCCGGGACGGTGAATGAGCAGTTCTTC. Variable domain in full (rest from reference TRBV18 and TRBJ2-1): NAGVMQNPRHLVRRRGQEARLRCSPMKGHSHVYWYRQLPEEGLKFMVYLQKENIIDESGMPKERFSAEFPKEGPSILRIQQVVRGDSAAYFCASSPPGTVNEQFFGPGTRLTVL.

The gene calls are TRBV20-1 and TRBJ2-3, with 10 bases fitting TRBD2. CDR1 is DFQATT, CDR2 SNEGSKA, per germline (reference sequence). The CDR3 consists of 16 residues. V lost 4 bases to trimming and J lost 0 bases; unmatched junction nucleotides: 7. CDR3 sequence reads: CSATSGSTWSTDTQYF. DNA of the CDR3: TGCAGTGCTACTAGCGGGAGTACCTGGAGCACAGATACGCAGTATTTT.

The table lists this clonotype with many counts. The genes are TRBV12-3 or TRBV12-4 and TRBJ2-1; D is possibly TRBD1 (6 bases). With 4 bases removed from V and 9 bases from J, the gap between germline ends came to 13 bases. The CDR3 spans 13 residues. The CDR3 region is CASSWSRGGEQFF. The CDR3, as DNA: TGTGCCAGCAGTTGGTCTAGAGGGGGTGAGCAGTTCTTC.

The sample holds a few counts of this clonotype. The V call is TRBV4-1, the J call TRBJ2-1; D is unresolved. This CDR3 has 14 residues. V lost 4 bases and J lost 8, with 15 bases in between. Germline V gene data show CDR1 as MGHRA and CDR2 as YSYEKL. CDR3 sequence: CASSLSNWWDEQFF. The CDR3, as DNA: TGCGCCAGCAGCCTTTCAAACTGGTGGGATGAGCAGTTCTTC.

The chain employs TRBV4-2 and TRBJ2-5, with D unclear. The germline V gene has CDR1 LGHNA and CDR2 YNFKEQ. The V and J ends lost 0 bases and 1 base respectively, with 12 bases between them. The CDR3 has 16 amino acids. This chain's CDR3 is CASSQEAWVLQETQYF. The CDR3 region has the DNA TGTGCCAGCAGCCAAGAGGCTTGGGTGCTCCAAGAGACCCAGTACTTC.

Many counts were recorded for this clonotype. The CDR3 spells CASSETGIEQYV. DNA for the CDR3: TGTGCCAGCAGTGAAACTGGTATCGAGCAGTACGTC. The V gene is TRBV2, the J gene TRBJ2-7; D not certain. The ends were cut back, 2 bases at V and 6 bases at J, with 8 bases in the middle. Germline CDR1 SNHLY, CDR2 FYNNEI. The CDR3 totals 12 residues.

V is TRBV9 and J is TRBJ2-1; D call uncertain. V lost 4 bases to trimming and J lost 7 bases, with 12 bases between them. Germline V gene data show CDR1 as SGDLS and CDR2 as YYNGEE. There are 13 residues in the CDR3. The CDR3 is CASSPPMGNEQFF. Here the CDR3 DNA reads TGTGCCAGCAGCCCGCCGATGGGGAATGAGCAGTTCTTC.

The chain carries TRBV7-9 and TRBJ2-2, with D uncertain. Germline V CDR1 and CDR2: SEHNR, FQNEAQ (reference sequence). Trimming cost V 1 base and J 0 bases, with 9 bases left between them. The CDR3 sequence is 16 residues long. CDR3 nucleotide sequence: TGTGCCAGCAGCTTAGTTTCAGTTACGAACACCGGGGAGCTGTTTTTT. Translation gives CASSLVSVTNTGELFF.

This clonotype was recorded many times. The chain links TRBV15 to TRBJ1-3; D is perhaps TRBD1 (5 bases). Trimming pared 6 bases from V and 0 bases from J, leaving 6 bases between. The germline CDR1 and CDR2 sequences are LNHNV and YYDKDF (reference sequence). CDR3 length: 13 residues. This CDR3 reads CATRTDSGNTIYF. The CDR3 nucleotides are TGTGCCACCAGGACAGACTCTGGAAACACCATATATTTT.

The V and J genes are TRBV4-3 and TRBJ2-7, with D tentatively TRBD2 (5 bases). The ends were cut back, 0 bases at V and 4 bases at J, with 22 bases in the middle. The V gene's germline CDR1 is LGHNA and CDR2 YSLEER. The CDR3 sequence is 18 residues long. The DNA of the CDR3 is TGCGCCAGCAGCCAAGATTATCGGGATGTTCTCGCTCGATACGAGCAGTACTTC. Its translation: CASSQDYRDVLARYEQYF.